The 32 T cell receptor beta chains in this list originate from one sample, sequenced in a study of T cells after posttransplantation cyclophosphamide. Cyclophosphamide on days +3 and +4 followed busulfan-fludarabine conditioning and a marrow graft. Profiled with immunoSEQ multiplex PCR; TCRdb holds only in-frame clones, not every one. The sample carries over 7,000 clones, 75% to 85% recorded once. The sample in question was CD4+ T cells sorted from blood, obtained more than 1,000 days after allogeneic stem cell transplant with posttransplant cyclophosphamide. These receptors originate from a female patient between 40 and 55 years old who received an allogeneic stem cell transplant from a related donor, was CMV-positive, and had no GVHD. Some T cells may have originated in the graft donor.

This chain uses TRBV5-6 with TRBJ1-1; 8 nucleotides align to TRBD1. Germline values: CDR1 SGHDT, CDR2 YYEEEE. V shed 4 bases and J 0 bases; nucleotides not matched to a gene: 5. The CDR3 loop spans 15 amino acids. CDR3 sequence reads: CASSRAGGLNTEAFF. In nucleotides, the CDR3 is TGTGCCAGCAGCAGAGCAGGGGGCCTGAACACTGAAGCTTTCTTT.

The V gene is TRBV5-6, the J gene TRBJ2-2, with unresolved D. This CDR3 is built from 13 residues. V was trimmed by 0 bases and J by 3 bases, leaving 3 bases between them. Germline CDR1 SGHDT, CDR2 YYEEEE. The CDR3 spells CASSLGHTGELFF. CDR3 in DNA: TGTGCCAGCAGCTTGGGGCACACCGGGGAGCTGTTTTTT. Using reference TRBV5-6 and TRBJ2-2 for the parts outside the CDR3, the full variable domain is DAGVTQSPTHLIKTRGQQVTLRCSPKSGHDTVSWYQQALGQGPQFIFQYYEEEERQRGNFPDRFSGHQFPNYSSELNVNALLLGDSALYLCASSLGHTGELFFGEGSRLTVL.

This rearrangement joins TRBV11-2 to TRBJ1-2; D unresolved. The CDR3 is 15 residues long. Germline V gene data show CDR1 as SGHAT and CDR2 as FQNNGV. V was pared by 5 bases and J by 2 bases, with 15 bases between. CDR3 residues: CASSLGPGGNYGYTF. DNA of the CDR3: TGTGCCAGCAGCCTGGGCCCTGGTGGGAACTATGGCTACACCTTC.

This chain connects TRBV2 to TRBJ1-4; D might be TRBD1 (6 bases). V was shortened by 3 bases and J by 0 bases, with 8 bases between the two germline ends. This CDR3 contains 15 residues. Germline CDR1 SNHLY, CDR2 FYNNEI. CDR3 region: CASSEDRTTNEKLFF. The CDR3 DNA reads as TGTGCCAGCAGTGAGGACAGAACAACTAATGAAAAACTGTTTTTT.

The chain employs TRBV20-1 and TRBJ1-1; no clear D. V was cut by 3 bases and J by 10 bases, with 12 bases left in between. The CDR3 has 11 residues. Germline V gives CDR1 DFQATT, CDR2 SNEGSKA (reference sequence). In DNA form, the CDR3 reads TGCAGTGCTAGTTCTAACGAGGGAGCTTTCTTT. It codes for CSASSNEGAFF.

V usage is TRBV28 and J usage is TRBJ2-2; D is unresolved. The CDR3 consists of 12 residues. From germline, CDR1 is MDHEN and CDR2 SYDVKM. Trimming shortened V by 10 bases and J by 4 bases, and 10 bases separated the two germline ends. The CDR3 region has the DNA TGTGCCACCAAGTCGGGCACCGGGGAGCTGTTTTTT. Its translation is CATKSGTGELFF.

This chain connects TRBV15 to TRBJ2-3; 9 positions match TRBD2. The germline gives CDR1 LNHNV, CDR2 YYDKDF (reference sequence). The CDR3 is 18 residues long. The V gene end was trimmed by 4 bases and the J gene end by 9 bases; junction bases not matched to a gene: 20. This chain's CDR3 is CATSTEKTMAGGLNTQYF. CDR3 sequence (DNA): TGTGCCACCAGCACGGAAAAAACGATGGCGGGGGGGCTTAACACGCAGTATTTT.

The chain couples TRBV28 to TRBJ2-5; D uncertain. Between the trimmed V and J ends, which lost 5 bases and 3 bases, there was a span of 4 bases. The germline CDR1 and CDR2 sequences are MDHEN and SYDVKM. The CDR3 runs to 11 residues. In DNA, the CDR3 is TGTGCCAGCAGTGTAAAAGAGACCCAGTACTTC. This translates into CASSVKETQYF. Full variable domain (outside the CDR3, taken from reference TRBV28 and TRBJ2-5): DVKVTQSSRYLVKRTGEKVFLECVQDMDHENMFWYRQDPGLGLRLIYFSYDVKMKEKGDIPEGYSVSREKKERFSLILESASTNQTSMYLCASSVKETQYFGPGTRLLVL.

The rearrangement links TRBV29-1 to TRBJ2-1, with a weak D call TRBD2 (6 bases). Trimming cost V 4 bases and J 10 bases, with 14 bases left between them. Germline loops: CDR1 SQVTM, CDR2 ANQGSEA. This CDR3 spans 12 amino acids. This chain's CDR3 is CSVVGGRGEQFF. In DNA form, the CDR3 reads TGCAGCGTTGTCGGAGGGCGGGGCGAGCAGTTCTTC.

J is TRBJ2-1 and V is TRBV5-1; TRBD1 matches 9 bases. The germline CDR1 and CDR2 sequences are SGHRS and YFSETQ. The CDR3 runs 15 residues. V trimming: 0 bases; J trimming: 5 bases; junction bases outside the gene matches: 3. CDR3 in amino acids: CASSLANRGHNEQFF. CDR3 DNA sequence: TGCGCCAGCAGCTTGGCCAACAGGGGGCACAATGAGCAGTTCTTC.

This clone is a singleton in its sample. This chain links TRBV14 with TRBJ1-6; D is ambiguous. Deletions cut 4 bases from V and 2 bases from J, with 18 bases between. Germline CDR1 reads SGHDN; CDR2 reads FVKESK. The CDR3 sequence is 18 residues long. The CDR3 sequence: CASSPSFSSGAYNSPLHF. DNA of the CDR3: TGTGCCAGCAGCCCGAGCTTTTCGTCCGGGGCCTATAATTCACCCCTCCACTTT.

The count of this clone is one. The chain is built from TRBV28 and TRBJ1-1; D is uncertain. The CDR3 runs 13 residues. The V end lost 2 bases, the J end lost 1 base, and 5 bases lay between the germline ends. Germline V CDR1 and CDR2: MDHEN, SYDVKM. The CDR3 reads CASSLIGNTEAFF. Written as DNA, the CDR3 is TGTGCCAGCAGTTTAATCGGGAACACTGAAGCTTTCTTT. The full variable domain, its missing parts supplied by reference TRBV28 and TRBJ1-1, is DVKVTQSSRYLVKRTGEKVFLECVQDMDHENMFWYRQDPGLGLRLIYFSYDVKMKEKGDIPEGYSVSREKKERFSLILESASTNQTSMYLCASSLIGNTEAFFGQGTRLTVV.

This chain connects TRBV29-1 to TRBJ2-3; tentatively, D is TRBD2 (5 bases). Germline V gene lookup returns CDR1 SQVTM and CDR2 ANQGSEA. The V and J ends lost 4 bases and 2 bases respectively, with 10 bases between them. The CDR3 has 13 amino acids. The DNA of the CDR3 is TGCAGCGTTGTCGGGGTAGACACAGATACGCAGTATTTT. Its protein product is CSVVGVDTDTQYF.

The chain carries TRBV28 and TRBJ1-5; D might be TRBD1 (6 bases). With 7 bases removed from V and 4 bases from J, the gap between germline ends came to 14 bases. The length of the CDR3 is 14 residues. Looked up from germline, CDR1 is MDHEN and CDR2 is SYDVKM. The CDR3 DNA reads as TGTGCCAGCAAGGCAGGGGAAATAAATCAGCCCCAGCATTTT. It encodes CASKAGEINQPQHF.

The genes are TRBV25-1 and TRBJ1-1; D remains unclear. The V gene's germline CDR1 is MGHDK and CDR2 SYGVNS. The CDR3 is 14 residues long. V lost 2 bases and J 5 bases, leaving 12 bases between the germline ends. The CDR3 nucleotides read TGTGCCAGCAGTGAAACGGGTTACCTAACTGAAGCTTTCTTT. The encoded protein is CASSETGYLTEAFF.

CDR3 amino acids: CASSSSSYEQYF. CDR3 in DNA: TGTGCCAGCAGTTCGAGCTCCTACGAGCAGTACTTC. The V gene is TRBV27, the J gene TRBJ2-7; no definite D call. Germline V gene lookup returns CDR1 MNHEY and CDR2 SMNVEV (reference sequence). The CDR3 is made up of 12 amino acids. Trimming shortened V by 4 bases and J by 0 bases, and 4 bases separated the two germline ends.

This clone was recorded a few times. The rearrangement links TRBV2 to TRBJ1-4, with 7 bases matching TRBD1. With V trimmed by 10 bases and J by 4 bases, 6 bases remained unmatched. The CDR3 sequence is 13 residues long. In germline, CDR1 is SNHLY, CDR2 FYNNEI. The CDR3 bases are TGTGCCATCAAGGGGGCGAATAATGAAAAACTGTTTTTT. Protein: CAIKGANNEKLFF. Combining the CDR3 with reference TRBV2 and TRBJ1-4 gives the whole variable domain EPEVTQTPSHQVTQMGQEVILRCVPISNHLYFYWYRQILGQKVEFLVSFYNNEISEKSEIFDDQFSVERPDGSNFTLKIRSTKLEDSAMYFCAIKGANNEKLFFGSGTQLSVL.

With respect to this clone: One end of the junction is discordant with germline, which a read error may explain. Other nucleotide sequences from this sample produce the same CDR3. This chain joins TRBV6-5 and TRBJ1-6; the D gene is possibly TRBD1 (5 bases). The CDR3 consists of 16 residues. CDR1 is MNHEY and CDR2 is SVGAGI in the germline V gene. CDR3 amino acids: CASSFRGGLNNSPLHF. The CDR3 DNA reads TGTGCCAGCAGTTTTAGGGGAGGGTTAAATAATTCCCCCCTCCACTTT.

The chain recombines TRBV4-3 with TRBJ1-3; the D gene is possibly TRBD1 (6 bases). CDR1 is LGHNA, CDR2 YSLEER, per germline. Trimming stripped 3 bases from V and 2 bases from J, with 17 bases between. CDR3 length: 17 amino acids. This CDR3 is CASSQDPMKGAGNTIYF. CDR3 nucleotide sequence: TGCGCCAGCAGCCAGGACCCCATGAAGGGGGCTGGAAACACCATATATTTT.

The chain joins TRBV18 to TRBJ2-5; a possible D gene is TRBD2 (5 bases). The CDR3 loop spans 15 amino acids. Germline-derived CDR1 and CDR2 are KGHSH and LQKENI. V was clipped by 1 base and J by 5 bases, with 14 bases between them. In DNA form, the CDR3 reads TGTGCCAGCTCACCACTTACTTCGGGATATGAGACCCAGTACTTC. Translated: CASSPLTSGYETQYF.

This rearrangement joins TRBV5-1 to TRBJ1-1, with 11 bases aligning to TRBD1. Germline-derived CDR1 and CDR2 are SGHRS and YFSETQ. Trimming cost V 4 bases and J 4 bases; bases outside gene matches: 9. The CDR3 spans 16 residues. DNA for the CDR3: TGCGCCAGCAGCGTGGCCTTAGGGACAGGGGGCACTGAAGCTTTCTTT. It codes for CASSVALGTGGTEAFF.

This clone showed up just a few times. J is TRBJ2-7 and V is TRBV7-8; no clear D. Germline V lookup: CDR1 SGHVS, CDR2 FQNEAQ. V was trimmed by 5 bases and J by 2 bases, leaving 22 bases between them. The CDR3 sequence is 17 residues long. The CDR3 protein is CASSPQMGIPWPYEQYF. The CDR3, as DNA: TGTGCCAGCAGCCCACAAATGGGCATCCCCTGGCCCTACGAGCAGTACTTC.

This rearrangement joins TRBV19 to TRBJ2-5; 11 positions match TRBD1. The germline gives CDR1 LNHDA, CDR2 SQIVND (reference sequence). The CDR3 contains 13 residues. J gave up 9 bases and V 5 bases, and 5 bases lay outside the gene matches. CDR3 in amino acids: CASSPGQGAAQYF. As DNA, the CDR3 is TGTGCCAGTAGTCCAGGACAGGGGGCGGCCCAGTACTTC. Filled out from reference TRBV19 and TRBJ2-5, the complete variable domain reads DGGITQSPKYLFRKEGQNVTLSCEQNLNHDAMYWYRQDPGQGLRLIYYSQIVNDFQKGDIAEGYSVSREKKESFPLTVTSAQKNPTAFYLCASSPGQGAAQYFGPGTRLLVL.

V gene TRBV28 combines with J gene TRBJ1-1; D gene uncertain. Germline V gene lookup returns CDR1 MDHEN and CDR2 SYDVKM. V was trimmed by 6 bases and J by 7 bases, leaving 15 bases between them. The CDR3 extends over 13 amino acids. The CDR3: CASRRVSGLEAFF. CDR3 nucleotide sequence: TGTGCCAGCAGACGGGTGAGTGGACTTGAAGCTTTCTTT.

This clone has more than one count but fewer than ten. The chain has TRBV5-4 and TRBJ1-6; TRBD1 matches 7 bases. The length of the CDR3 is 16 residues. Trimming cost V 4 bases and J 8 bases; bases outside gene matches: 12. Per germline, CDR1 SGHNT and CDR2 YYREEE (reference sequence). CDR3 region: CASSQEPKGADSPLHF. The CDR3 nucleotides read TGTGCCAGCAGCCAAGAACCGAAGGGGGCGGATTCACCCCTCCACTTT. The complete variable domain, with remaining parts taken from reference TRBV5-4 and TRBJ1-6, reads ETGVTQSPTHLIKTRGQQVTLRCSSQSGHNTVSWYQQALGQGPQFIFQYYREEENGRGNFPPRFSGLQFPNYSSELNVNALELDDSALYLCASSQEPKGADSPLHFGNGTRLTVT.

This sequence joins TRBV4-1 and TRBJ1-5; possibly TRBD1 for D (6 bases). The CDR3 runs to 16 residues. Germline V gene lookup returns CDR1 MGHRA and CDR2 YSYEKL. Trimming removed 3 bases from V and 5 bases from J, with 17 bases in between. CDR3 nucleotide sequence: TGCGCCAGCAGCCAGGTTACAGGGATCGGGGATCAGCCCCAGCATTTT. It translates to CASSQVTGIGDQPQHF.

The rearrangement links TRBV19 to TRBJ2-3; tentatively, D is TRBD2 (5 bases). Per germline, CDR1 LNHDA and CDR2 SQIVND (reference sequence). V was trimmed by 2 bases and J by 4 bases, leaving 10 bases between them. This CDR3 comprises 14 residues. The CDR3 reads CASSIRAGPDTQYF. In nucleotides, the CDR3 is TGTGCCAGTAGTATACGGGCGGGTCCAGATACGCAGTATTTT.

The chain recombines TRBV5-4 with TRBJ1-1; D not certain. The V end was cut by 3 bases, the J end by 3 bases, with 9 bases between. The CDR3 has 13 amino acids. Germline assignment: CDR1 SGHNT and CDR2 YYREEE (reference sequence). The CDR3 sequence is CASSSLPDTEAFF. The DNA of the CDR3 is TGTGCCAGCAGCTCTCTTCCGGACACTGAAGCTTTCTTT. Looking up the rest from reference TRBV5-4 and TRBJ1-1 gives the full variable domain: ETGVTQSPTHLIKTRGQQVTLRCSSQSGHNTVSWYQQALGQGPQFIFQYYREEENGRGNFPPRFSGLQFPNYSSELNVNALELDDSALYLCASSSLPDTEAFFGQGTRLTVV.

The rearrangement links TRBV7-2 to TRBJ1-4; 8 bases agree with TRBD1. Germline V lookup: CDR1 SGHTA, CDR2 FQGNSA. J was trimmed by 5 bases and V by 4 bases; bases with no gene match: 0. CDR3 length equals 13 residues. DNA of the CDR3: TGTGCCAGCAGCTGGACAGGGAATGAAAAACTGTTTTTT. It codes for CASSWTGNEKLFF.

The V call is TRBV19, the J call TRBJ1-2, with 11 bases that match TRBD1. After removal of 5 bases from V and 3 bases from J, the junction contained 17 bases not matched to a gene. The germline gives CDR1 LNHDA, CDR2 SQIVND (reference sequence). The CDR3 runs 19 residues. Here the CDR3 DNA reads TGTGCCAGTAGTCCCCTCCCCGGGACAGGGGGGCTGTGGGACTATGGCTACACCTTC. Translation gives CASSPLPGTGGLWDYGYTF.

The chain has TRBV6-5 and TRBJ2-3; TRBD2 might be the D (5 bases). This CDR3 is built from 14 residues. V gave up 0 bases and J gave up 6 bases, with 10 bases separating them. Germline V lookup: CDR1 MNHEY, CDR2 SVGAGI. The CDR3 sequence: CASSYSRGGDTQYF. The CDR3 region has the DNA TGTGCCAGCAGTTACTCTCGGGGTGGGGATACGCAGTATTTT.

This chain connects TRBV19 to TRBJ2-6, with D possibly TRBD2 on 5 matching bases. V shed 7 bases and J shed 0 bases, with 7 bases lying between them. The CDR3 loop spans 14 amino acids. Germline CDR1 is LNHDA and CDR2 is SQIVND (reference sequence). Written as DNA, the CDR3 is TGTGCCAGTACCCGGGGCTCTGGGGCCAACGTCCTGACTTTC. Protein sequence: CASTRGSGANVLTF.